This T cell receptor (beta chain) derives from a study of Graves' ophthalmopathy and Graves' hyperthyroidism. Study overall: No treatment had been given when peripheral blood was collected at initial diagnosis.

CDR3 regions of TCR beta were amplified from RNA transcripts. An opening RT-PCR round employed HTBI primers and preceded a second-round multiplex PCR. TCRdb independently ran MiXCR on the multiplex PCR reads; one entry per CDR3 protein. The sample consists of some 750,000 distinct CDR3 sequences, approximately 40% of them appearing once. Study conclusions and caveats: Most thyroid clonotypes expanded beyond 0.001 frequency were also found in blood.

This clonotype was recorded many times. Its antigen is as yet unknown. This CDR3 spans 13 amino acids. The germline V and J ends were trimmed by 5 bases and 2 bases, with 10 bases remaining between them. Looked up from germline, CDR1 is SEHNR and CDR2 is FQNEAQ (reference sequence). Serum thyroxine and TRAb, along with clinical symptoms, thyroid ultrasound and orbital computed tomography, were what diagnosis relied on. The J gene is TRBJ2-7, the V gene TRBV7-9; D gene uncertain. This TCR was recovered from an adult man with Graves' ophthalmopathy. Sequencing input: peripheral blood. CDR3 amino acids: CASSRDITYEQYF. Written as DNA, the CDR3 is TGTGCCAGCAGCCGCGACATCACCTACGAGCAGTACTTC.